This TCR beta chain was sequenced for a study of T cell responses to AZD1222 COVID-19 vaccine. Germline CDR1 and CDR2: SQVTM and ANQGSEA. V was clipped by 1 base and J by 6 bases, with 13 bases between them. This CDR3 spans 13 amino acids. With regard to this clone: Antigen unknown.

Regarding the study as a whole: Elevations in Spike-specific TCR breadth and depth followed administration of two AZD1222 doses. As reported, nearly half of all spike-specific TCRs target variant regions that are unmutated. It should be noted that donors were predominantly white British and more often female, and clonal diversity was possibly underestimated.

The protocol was immunoSEQ multiplex PCR, while the TCRdb copy is restricted to in-frame clones and leaves out a portion. The data contain about 120,000 clones, approximately 89% of them singletons. The clonotype was recovered from an adult in good health. The sequenced sample was peripheral blood, obtained on day 0 of AZD1222 vaccination. V usage is TRBV29-1 and J usage is TRBJ2-7, with D possibly matching TRBD1 (6 bases). CDR3 residues: CSVEGGTFLEQYF. In DNA form, the CDR3 reads TGCAGCGTTGAAGGTGGGACATTTCTCGAGCAGTACTTC.